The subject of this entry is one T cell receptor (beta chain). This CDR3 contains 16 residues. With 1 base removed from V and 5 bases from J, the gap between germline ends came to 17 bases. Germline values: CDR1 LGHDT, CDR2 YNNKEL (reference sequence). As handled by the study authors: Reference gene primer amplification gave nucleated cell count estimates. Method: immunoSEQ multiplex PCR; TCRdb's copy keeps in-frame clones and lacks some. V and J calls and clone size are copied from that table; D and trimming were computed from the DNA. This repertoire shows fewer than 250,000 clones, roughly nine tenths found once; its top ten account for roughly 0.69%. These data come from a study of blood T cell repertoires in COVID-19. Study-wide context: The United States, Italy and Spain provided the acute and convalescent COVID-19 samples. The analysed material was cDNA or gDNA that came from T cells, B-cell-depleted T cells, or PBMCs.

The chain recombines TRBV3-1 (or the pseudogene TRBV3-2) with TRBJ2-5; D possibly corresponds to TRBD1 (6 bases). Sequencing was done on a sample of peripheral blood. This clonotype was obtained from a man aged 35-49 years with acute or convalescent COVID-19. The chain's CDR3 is CASSQVHGTKQETQYF. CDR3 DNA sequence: TGTGCCAGCAGCCAAGTGCACGGGACAAAGCAGGAGACCCAGTACTTC.